This T cell receptor (beta chain) was sequenced in a study of T-cell reconstitution after alpha-beta-depleted transplantation in children. This CDR3 contains 15 residues. Germline V gene sequence: CDR1 SGHTA, CDR2 FQGNSA. Trimming removed 6 bases at V and 4 bases at J, with 16 bases between. With regard to this clonotype: Its antigen is not identified.

Findings of the study overall: When one year had passed after transplant, most T-cell counts and diversity came from newly produced T cells. About two months after transplant, alpha-beta T cells reportedly came from several hundred expanded graft clones. At day 60, the high TCRbeta diversity found in some patients originated from recipient T cells and thymic progenitors that had survived.

The library targeted TCRbeta and was prepared with unique molecular identifiers. TCRdb ran MiXCR on the PCR reads and lists one entry per CDR3 protein. This sample carries approximately 110,000 distinct CDR3 sequences, about 21% of them seen once, and the ten largest clones take about 10%. The sequence was obtained from a male patient between 2 and 10 years old who had a stem cell transplant for chronic granulomatous disease, so the T cells may come from the graft donor. The sample in question was PBMCs, mostly from graft donor cells, obtained 180 days after TCRalphabeta/CD19-depleted stem cell transplant. The V gene is TRBV7-2, the J gene TRBJ2-1; a weak D match, TRBD2 (5 bases). This CDR3 reads CASSQRGLQYNEQFF. The CDR3, as DNA: TGTGCCAGCAGTCAACGGGGTCTTCAGTACAATGAGCAGTTCTTC.